What follows are 16 T cell receptor beta chains derived from one specimen sequenced in a study of identical twins. TCRdb analysed the 5' RACE reads with MiXCR anew, one entry per CDR3 protein. The top ten clones hold around 7.8% of a sample with about 300,000 distinct CDR3 sequences, approximately 13% of them seen once. The same data also went into a second study, on yellow fever vaccine responses in identical twins.

Sequencing input: CD8+ T cells sorted from blood. The source is a woman younger than 30 in good health.

This clonotype occurred many times. V and J are TRBV20-1 and TRBJ2-7; D might be TRBD1 (6 bases). In germline, CDR1 is DFQATT, CDR2 SNEGSKA (reference sequence). This CDR3 has 13 residues. Trimming removed 3 bases from V and 2 bases from J, with 11 bases in between. This CDR3 is CSARTGEPYEQYF. The CDR3 bases are TGCAGTGCTAGGACAGGCGAGCCCTACGAGCAGTACTTC.

This clonotype came up a few times. The gene calls are TRBV28 and TRBJ2-5; tentatively, D is TRBD1 (6 bases). This CDR3 has 13 residues. Germline values: CDR1 MDHEN, CDR2 SYDVKM. Trimming took 4 bases from V and 6 from J, leaving 12 bases between them. CDR3 loop: CASSSTGLKTQYF. CDR3 DNA sequence: TGTGCCAGCAGTTCCACAGGGTTGAAGACCCAGTACTTC.

This clonotype occurred a few times. The chain uses TRBV7-2 and TRBJ2-5, with TRBD2 matching 8 bases. The CDR3 has 16 amino acids. CDR1 SGHTA and CDR2 FQGNSA come from the germline V gene. Trimming removed 2 bases from V and 5 bases from J; junction bases left unmatched: 10. The CDR3: CASSLRVAGPSETQYF. CDR3 bases: TGTGCCAGCAGCTTAAGGGTAGCGGGGCCCTCGGAGACCCAGTACTTC.

The chain has TRBV27 and TRBJ2-1; TRBD1 matches at 10 bases. The CDR3 sequence is 17 residues long. The V segment lost 2 bases and the J segment 8 bases; nucleotides outside the gene matches: 12. The germline V gene has CDR1 MNHEY and CDR2 SMNVEV (reference sequence). The CDR3 loop is CASSLALRTGGLDEQFF. The CDR3 nucleotides are TGTGCCAGCAGTTTAGCCCTCCGGACAGGGGGGCTGGATGAGCAGTTCTTC.

There are a few counts of this clonotype. The J gene is TRBJ2-5, the V gene TRBV15, with 13 bases lining up with TRBD2. V lost 6 bases to trimming and J lost 3 bases; unmatched junction nucleotides: 10. CDR3 length: 17 residues. Germline CDR1 LNHNV, CDR2 YYDKDF (reference sequence). Written as DNA, the CDR3 is TGTGCCACCAGAGGTTCCGGACTAGCGGGAGTCGAAGAGACCCAGTACTTC. This sequence encodes CATRGSGLAGVEETQYF.

This clonotype was recorded a few times. The chain combines TRBV12-3 or TRBV12-4 with TRBJ2-7, with D perhaps TRBD1 (6 bases). The germline V and J ends were trimmed by 7 bases and 4 bases, with 11 bases remaining between them. The CDR3 is made up of 12 amino acids. The DNA of the CDR3 is TGTGCCAGCACCGTAGGGGGTTACGAGCAGTACTTC. Protein product: CASTVGGYEQYF.

This CDR3 is CASSPDGTYEQYF. CDR3 in DNA: TGTGCCAGCAGCCCCGATGGGACTTACGAGCAGTACTTC. The chain links TRBV11-2 to TRBJ2-7; tentative D call: TRBD2 (6 bases). The V and J ends lost 5 bases and 4 bases respectively, with 12 bases between them. CDR1 SGHAT and CDR2 FQNNGV come from the germline V gene. The CDR3 sequence is 13 residues long.

This chain joins TRBV5-1 and TRBJ1-6; D is ambiguous. Trimming left V 5 bases short and J 0 bases short, with 12 bases between. Germline V gene data show CDR1 as SGHRS and CDR2 as YFSETQ. The CDR3 has 16 amino acids. The CDR3, as DNA: TGCGCCAGCAGACCTACTGAGCCCTCCTATAATTCACCCCTCCACTTT. As protein: CASRPTEPSYNSPLHF.

This rearrangement joins TRBV2 to TRBJ1-5; 8 nucleotides align to TRBD1. The CDR3 consists of 17 residues. The germline V gene encodes CDR1 SNHLY and CDR2 FYNNEI. V was clipped by 0 bases and J by 0 bases; unmatched bases: 4. The CDR3 spells CASSEALGQDSNQPQHF. CDR3 sequence (DNA): TGTGCCAGCAGTGAAGCGCTGGGACAGGATAGCAATCAGCCCCAGCATTTT.

This chain uses TRBV6-1 with TRBJ1-3, with D tentatively TRBD1 (5 bases). Trimming took off 2 bases at V and 4 bases at J, with 12 bases between the two ends. Germline V gene sequence: CDR1 MNHNS, CDR2 SASEGT. This CDR3 has 15 amino acids. The CDR3 here is CASSEQMDTGNTIYF. Here the CDR3 DNA reads TGTGCCAGCAGTGAACAGATGGACACCGGAAACACCATATATTTT.

This clonotype showed up many times. This sequence joins TRBV6-5 and TRBJ1-1; weak D call: TRBD1 (6 bases). Trimming stripped 6 bases from V and 5 bases from J, with 10 bases between. The CDR3 is made up of 12 amino acids. Per the germline V gene, CDR1 is MNHEY and CDR2 is SVGAGI. The CDR3 sequence: CASSSGVTEAFF. CDR3 nucleotide sequence: TGTGCCAGCAGCTCAGGGGTTACTGAAGCTTTCTTT.

V gene TRBV20-1 combines with J gene TRBJ2-7; 8 bases agree with TRBD2. Looked up from germline, CDR1 is DFQATT and CDR2 is SNEGSKA (reference sequence). V was clipped by 5 bases and J by 3 bases; unmatched bases: 9. The length of the CDR3 is 14 residues. The CDR3: CSAEAGLAGYEQYF. The CDR3 coding sequence is TGCAGTGCTGAGGCCGGACTAGCTGGCTACGAGCAGTACTTC.

The chain employs TRBV20-1 and TRBJ2-1, with TRBD1 as a possible D gene (5 bases). V was cut by 0 bases and J by 0 bases, with 12 bases left in between. This CDR3 has 16 amino acids. The germline V gene has CDR1 DFQATT and CDR2 SNEGSKA (reference sequence). The CDR3 bases are TGCAGTGCTAGAGATCATGGACAACACTCCTACAATGAGCAGTTCTTC. This codes for CSARDHGQHSYNEQFF.

This clonotype was seen at least ten times. The chain combines TRBV27 with TRBJ2-1; TRBD2 aligns across 12 bases. Germline loops: CDR1 MNHEY, CDR2 SMNVEV (reference sequence). This CDR3 contains 15 residues. V was pared by 7 bases and J by 8 bases, with 9 bases of the junction left unmatched. In nucleotides, the CDR3 is TGTGCCAGCACCGAGACTAGCGGGGGAGGGGATGAGCAGTTCTTC. Its translation: CASTETSGGGDEQFF.

This clonotype turned up a few times. The gene calls are TRBV5-6 and TRBJ2-7; D remains unclear. CDR1 SGHDT and CDR2 YYEEEE come from the germline V gene. The CDR3 totals 14 residues. V was clipped by 1 base and J by 0 bases, with 8 bases between them. The CDR3 sequence is CASSLTDVSYEQYF. The CDR3 DNA reads as TGTGCCAGCAGCTTGACGGACGTCTCCTACGAGCAGTACTTC.

CDR3 nucleotides: TGTGCCAGCAGCCTTGACAGATACACTGAAGCTTTCTTT. Translation gives CASSLDRYTEAFF. V is TRBV28 and J is TRBJ1-1, with D possibly matching TRBD1 (5 bases). V was cut by 6 bases and J by 3 bases, with 11 bases left in between. The V gene's germline CDR1 is MDHEN and CDR2 SYDVKM. The CDR3 has 13 amino acids.